This entry lists 26 T cell receptor beta chains sequenced from one sample in a study of shared clonotypes between healthy human individuals. Positive CCR7 selection of CD45RO-negative cells yielded the naive CD8 cells, and terminally differentiated effector memory CD45RA+ cells were excluded. Profiling relied on immunoSEQ multiplex PCR, and the TCRdb table lists in-frame clones only, not all of them. This table has millions of clones, approximately 95% appearing once. Material: naive CD8+ T cells sorted from blood. These receptors all come from a man between 18 and 35 years old in good health.

This clone was picked up one time. The rearrangement joins TRBV6-4 to TRBJ2-1; TRBD2 might be the D (6 bases). The CDR3 length is 16 residues. The germline gives CDR1 MRHNA, CDR2 SNTAGT. Trimming stripped 0 bases from V and 2 bases from J, with 11 bases between. The CDR3 DNA follows: TGTGCCAGCAGTGACTCGGGACTTGATCCCTACAATGAGCAGTTCTTC. This codes for CASSDSGLDPYNEQFF.

The V and J genes are TRBV6-1 and TRBJ2-1; the D gene could be TRBD1 or TRBD2 (6 bases each). Germline CDR1 is MNHNS and CDR2 is SASEGT. The CDR3 sequence is 12 residues long. Trimming took off 7 bases at V and 6 bases at J, with 10 bases between the two ends. CDR3 bases: TGTGCCAGCACACAGGGAGGCAATGAGCAGTTCTTC. Translating gives CASTQGGNEQFF.

The chain has TRBV28 and TRBJ2-7; D is undetermined. V lost 3 bases and J 5 bases, leaving 5 bases between the germline ends. This CDR3 has 11 amino acids. Germline V gives CDR1 MDHEN, CDR2 SYDVKM. The chain's CDR3 is CASSLLDEQYF. Here the CDR3 DNA reads TGTGCCAGCAGTTTGTTGGACGAGCAGTACTTC.

This chain connects TRBV30 to TRBJ2-7, with D tentatively TRBD2 (5 bases). Trimming shortened V by 0 bases and J by 7 bases, and 19 bases separated the two germline ends. The CDR3 is 15 amino acids. Germline CDR1 is GTSNPN and CDR2 is SVGIG (reference sequence). CDR3 sequence: CAWSVLAGRAVEQYF. The CDR3 bases are TGTGCCTGGAGTGTACTGGCGGGCCGCGCGGTGGAGCAGTACTTC.

The V and J genes are TRBV28 and TRBJ2-5; TRBD2 matches 8 bases. V was pared by 1 base and J by 4 bases, with 5 bases of the junction left unmatched. Germline V gene sequence: CDR1 MDHEN, CDR2 SYDVKM. The CDR3 extends over 15 amino acids. The CDR3 bases are TGTGCCAGCAGTTTATTGGCGGGGGGTGGAGAGACCCAGTACTTC. This codes for CASSLLAGGGETQYF.

To note about this clone: The sample carries other DNA sequences with the same CDR3. The rearrangement joins TRBV19 to TRBJ2-3, with D unresolved. V was clipped by 3 bases and J by 0 bases, with 1 base between them. The CDR3 extends over 12 amino acids. The V gene's germline CDR1 is LNHDA and CDR2 SQIVND (reference sequence). CDR3 protein: CASSISTDTQYF. Written as DNA, the CDR3 is TGTGCCAGTAGTATTAGCACAGATACGCAGTATTTT.

This rearrangement joins TRBV13 to TRBJ2-5; no reliable D call. V dropped 3 bases and J dropped 5 bases, with 13 bases sitting between them. The germline V gene encodes CDR1 PRHDT and CDR2 FYEKMQ (reference sequence). This CDR3 is built from 14 residues. The CDR3 is CASSFRSVWETQYF. DNA for the CDR3: TGTGCCAGCAGCTTTCGATCAGTCTGGGAGACCCAGTACTTC.

V usage is TRBV28 and J usage is TRBJ2-5; a possible D gene is TRBD1 (6 bases). The germline V gene encodes CDR1 MDHEN and CDR2 SYDVKM. This CDR3 is 14 amino acids long. V lost 4 bases to trimming and J lost 5 bases, with 14 bases between them. CDR3 sequence reads: CASSSSPGDETQYF. The CDR3 nucleotides are TGTGCCAGCAGTTCAAGTCCAGGGGACGAGACCCAGTACTTC.

The rearrangement links TRBV15 to TRBJ2-2, with 7 bases identical to TRBD2. V gave up 0 bases and J gave up 3 bases; unmatched junction bases: 4. This CDR3 spans 16 amino acids. Looked up from germline, CDR1 is LNHNV and CDR2 is YYDKDF (reference sequence). In DNA form, the CDR3 reads TGTGCCACCAGCAGAGATCGGGGACTACACACCGGGGAGCTGTTTTTT. It specifies CATSRDRGLHTGELFF.

This sequence joins TRBV4-3 and TRBJ2-2; 10 positions agree with TRBD2. V lost 0 bases, J lost 7 bases, and 8 bases stayed unmatched. Germline CDR1 and CDR2: LGHNA and YSLEER. This CDR3 is built from 17 residues. CDR3 region: CASSQEPSGSEDGELFF. The CDR3 nucleotides are TGCGCCAGCAGCCAAGAGCCTAGCGGGAGTGAGGACGGGGAGCTGTTTTTT.

The chain is built from TRBV6-1 and TRBJ2-7; D not certain. V was cut by 2 bases and J by 3 bases, with 11 bases left in between. The CDR3 runs 14 residues. From germline, CDR1 is MNHNS and CDR2 SASEGT. The CDR3 sequence: CASSERPLHYEQYF. The DNA for the CDR3 is TGTGCCAGCAGTGAACGTCCTTTACACTACGAGCAGTACTTC.

The chain joins TRBV6-5 to TRBJ2-7, with D perhaps TRBD1 (6 bases). Trimming removed 2 bases at V and 2 bases at J, with 13 bases between. The CDR3 totals 15 residues. Per the germline V gene, CDR1 is MNHEY and CDR2 is SVGAGI. CDR3 protein: CASSYGGLGPYEQYF. CDR3 coding DNA: TGTGCCAGCAGTTACGGGGGCCTCGGTCCCTACGAGCAGTACTTC.

V and J are TRBV4-1 and TRBJ1-2, with D perhaps TRBD1 (5 bases). Germline-derived CDR1 and CDR2 are MGHRA and YSYEKL. There are 15 residues in the CDR3. V shed 8 bases and J shed 8 bases, with 24 bases lying between them. The CDR3 DNA reads TGCGCCAGCGCGGCCAGGTACAGGACTGATGAAGGCTACACCTTC. Protein sequence: CASAARYRTDEGYTF.

The chain couples TRBV29-1 to TRBJ1-1, with D unresolved. Germline values: CDR1 SQVTM, CDR2 ANQGSEA. V shed 2 bases and J shed 0 bases, with 4 bases lying between them. This CDR3 is built from 12 residues. Here the CDR3 reads CSVEIVNTEAFF. The CDR3 bases are TGCAGCGTTGAAATCGTGAACACTGAAGCTTTCTTT.

The chain recombines TRBV7-2 with TRBJ1-4; D remains unclear. The CDR3 consists of 18 residues. V lost 0 bases and J lost 0, with 14 bases in between. In germline, CDR1 is SGHTA, CDR2 FQGNSA. The CDR3 spells CASSLARTQDATNEKLFF. DNA for the CDR3: TGTGCCAGCAGCTTAGCGAGAACACAAGACGCAACTAATGAAAAACTGTTTTTT.

J is TRBJ2-1 and V is TRBV10-2; D is possibly TRBD2 (7 bases). Germline CDR1 reads WSHSY; CDR2 reads SAAADI. V shed 8 bases and J shed 1 base, with 15 bases lying between them. CDR3 length: 15 residues. The CDR3 DNA sequence: TGCGCCAGCTCCCTTCGGGGGGCTTCCTACAATGAGCAGTTCTTC. It encodes CASSLRGASYNEQFF.

Comment on this clone: Other DNA sequences in this specimen translate into the identical CDR3. V gene TRBV5-8 combines with J gene TRBJ2-5, with 12 bases fitting TRBD2. CDR1 is SGHTS, CDR2 YDEGEE, per germline. V lost 2 bases and J lost 2; bases outside the gene matches: 1. This CDR3 has 15 residues. CDR3 region: CASSLGTSGQETQYF. The CDR3, as DNA: TGTGCCAGCAGCTTAGGGACTAGCGGGCAAGAGACCCAGTACTTC.

This chain connects TRBV2 to TRBJ2-7; D not resolved. The CDR3 length is 13 residues. The germline CDR1 and CDR2 sequences are SNHLY and FYNNEI. Trimming removed 7 bases at V and 0 bases at J, with 10 bases between. The CDR3 loop reads CASNKDTSYEQYF. DNA of the CDR3: TGTGCCAGCAATAAAGATACCTCCTACGAGCAGTACTTC.

The chain joins TRBV7-2 to TRBJ2-4, with 8 bases matching TRBD2. V was pared by 6 bases and J by 5 bases, with 12 bases of the junction left unmatched. The germline V gene encodes CDR1 SGHTA and CDR2 FQGNSA. The CDR3 loop spans 16 amino acids. The CDR3 here is CASREAGEGEENIQYF. The CDR3 DNA is TGTGCCAGCAGGGAAGCGGGAGAGGGGGAGGAAAACATTCAGTACTTC. The full variable domain, completed using reference TRBV7-2 and TRBJ2-4, is GAGVSQSPSNKVTEKGKDVELRCDPISGHTALYWYRQSLGQGLEFLIYFQGNSAPDKSGLPSDRFSAERTGGSVSTLTIQRTQQEDSAVYLCASREAGEGEENIQYFGAGTRLSVL.

This clone appeared once. The J gene is TRBJ2-2, the V gene TRBV2; D ambiguous. Germline V lookup: CDR1 SNHLY, CDR2 FYNNEI. This CDR3 is 15 amino acids long. V gave up 2 bases and J gave up 7 bases, with 14 bases separating them. Written as DNA, the CDR3 is TGTGCCAGCAGTGAAAGGTCCCCACGGTACGGGGAGCTGTTTTTT. It is translated as CASSERSPRYGELFF.

The chain couples TRBV14 to TRBJ2-5; D call uncertain. CDR3 length: 13 amino acids. Trimming stripped 1 base from V and 5 bases from J, with 8 bases between. Germline-derived CDR1 and CDR2 are SGHDN and FVKESK. The chain's CDR3 is CASSQGIWETQYF. CDR3 DNA sequence: TGTGCCAGCAGCCAAGGGATCTGGGAGACCCAGTACTTC.

The chain carries TRBV4-1 and TRBJ2-7, with TRBD2 matching 7 bases. CDR1 and CDR2 (germline): MGHRA, YSYEKL. V was clipped by 2 bases and J by 3 bases; unmatched bases: 4. The length of the CDR3 is 14 residues. CDR3 DNA sequence: TGCGCCAGCAGCCAACGGGGGGACTTCTACGAGCAGTACTTC. As protein: CASSQRGDFYEQYF.

J is TRBJ2-1 and V is TRBV11-2; 9 bases are a match to TRBD2. The CDR3 totals 16 residues. Germline loops: CDR1 SGHAT, CDR2 FQNNGV. The V and J ends lost 5 bases and 7 bases, in that order; junction bases with no gene match: 12. CDR3 nucleotide sequence: TGTGCCAGCAGCCCGCTAACTAGGCTAGCGGGAAATGAGCAGTTCTTC. This codes for CASSPLTRLAGNEQFF.

The V call is TRBV7-8, the J call TRBJ1-1, with TRBD1 matching 9 bases. The germline CDR1 and CDR2 sequences are SGHVS and FQNEAQ. V lost 4 bases to trimming and J lost 1 base; unmatched junction nucleotides: 10. This CDR3 contains 17 residues. In nucleotides, the CDR3 is TGTGCCAGCAGCTCGCCCGGGACAGGGCAGGGGAACACTGAAGCTTTCTTT. Its translation: CASSSPGTGQGNTEAFF.

The chain links TRBV27 to TRBJ1-1, with D tentatively TRBD1 (5 bases). V was shortened by 3 bases and J by 4 bases, with 12 bases between the two germline ends. Germline CDR1 reads MNHEY; CDR2 reads SMNVEV (reference sequence). CDR3 length equals 14 residues. The CDR3 region is CASSLTDFSTEAFF. CDR3 nucleotides: TGTGCCAGCAGTTTGACAGACTTTAGCACTGAAGCTTTCTTT.

This clone was counted once. The rearrangement joins TRBV27 to TRBJ2-7; D may be TRBD1 or TRBD2 (5 bases each). This CDR3 region has 14 residues. V lost 3 bases, J lost 2 bases, and 11 bases lay in between. Looked up from germline, CDR1 is MNHEY and CDR2 is SMNVEV (reference sequence). The CDR3 is CASSFGGPPYEQYF. As DNA, the CDR3 is TGTGCCAGCAGTTTTGGGGGACCCCCCTACGAGCAGTACTTC.